This record looks at one T cell receptor (beta chain) sequence and its context. The sample belongs to a study of blood T cell repertoires in COVID-19. Overall study: Acute and convalescent COVID-19 specimens originated in the United States, Italy and Spain. PBMCs, B-cell-depleted T cells, or T cells were the source of the cDNA or gDNA that made up the material.

Germline-derived CDR1 and CDR2 are KGHSH and LQKENI. CDR3 length: 12 residues. V was trimmed by 2 bases and J by 7 bases, leaving 9 bases between them. In the study's own analysis: Reference gene primers were amplified, and this amplification served to estimate nucleated cell counts. Profiled with immunoSEQ multiplex PCR; TCRdb holds only in-frame clones, not every one. Clone size and the V and J calls come from that table; the DNA yielded D and trimming. The sample records roughly 280,000 clones, 80% to 85% being singletons. V usage is TRBV18 and J usage is TRBJ2-7; D is perhaps TRBD1 (5 bases). The sample consisted of peripheral blood. This TCR derives from a man aged 55 to 69 with acute or convalescent COVID-19. CDR3 bases: TGTGCCAGCTCACCAAGTCGGACAGAGCAGTACTTC. Its translation: CASSPSRTEQYF.